These 30 T cell receptor beta chains originate from one sample sequenced in a study of regulatory T cells in long-lasting Graves disease. Researchers made TCR beta libraries by using iRepertoire HTBI primers and running Arm-PCR on CDR3 regions. TCRdb itself ran the multiplex PCR reads through MiXCR, one entry per CDR3 protein. The repertoire holds 400,000 to 550,000 distinct CDR3 sequences, with about a sixth as singletons. The time point denotes: newly diagnosed GD, antithyroid drugs for less than 3 months. TCR sequences were obtained from RNA taken from PBMCs. The data also belong to a second study, concerning T cells in Graves' hyperthyroidism and ophthalmopathy.

Specimen: peripheral blood mononuclear cells (PBMCs), collected at new diagnosis, from a patient treated with antithyroid drugs. The receptor source for this set is a woman between 18 and 29 years old with Graves disease.

This clonotype was observed a handful of times. The V call is TRBV2, the J call TRBJ2-3; 8 positions match TRBD1. The J call is doubtful: the DNA matches TRBJ2-5 better. Germline assignment: CDR1 SNHLY and CDR2 FYNNEI. The CDR3 is 15 residues long. DNA for the CDR3: TGTGCCAGCACCAGAGACAGGGGACCCGCGGAGACCCAGTACTTC. Translation gives CASTRDRGPAETQYF.

At least ten counts were recorded for this clonotype. V and J are TRBV30 and TRBJ1-5, with a tentative D call TRBD1 (5 bases). V dropped 0 bases and J dropped 3 bases, with 6 bases sitting between them. CDR1 is GTSNPN, CDR2 SVGIG, per germline (reference sequence). This CDR3 is built from 13 residues. DNA of the CDR3: TGTGCCTGGAGTGTGGGGCTCAATCAGCCCCAGCATTTT. It yields the protein CAWSVGLNQPQHF.

This clonotype was seen ten or more times. The V gene is TRBV29-1, the J gene TRBJ1-1; TRBD1 might be the D (5 bases). Germline assignment: CDR1 SQVTM and CDR2 ANQGSEA. V was pared by 6 bases and J by 2 bases, with 16 bases between. The CDR3 covers 14 residues. The CDR3 region has the DNA TGCAGCGTGCATCACCAAGGGGTAAACACTGAAGCTTTCTTT. Encoded protein: CSVHHQGVNTEAFF.

This clonotype was seen at least ten times. The chain carries TRBV7-2 and TRBJ2-7; 9 bases line up with TRBD1. This CDR3 spans 17 amino acids. Germline V CDR1 and CDR2: SGHTA, FQGNSA. V shed 5 bases, J shed 7 bases, and the junction held 18 bases outside the gene matches. The CDR3 region is CASSRRKPGQGTGEQYF. CDR3 nucleotide sequence: TGTGCCAGCAGCCGACGTAAACCGGGACAGGGAACGGGTGAGCAGTACTTC.

This clonotype was recorded at least ten times. The genes are TRBV12-3 or TRBV12-4 and TRBJ2-1, with D tentatively TRBD1 (5 bases). Trimming left V 7 bases short and J 4 bases short, with 8 bases between. CDR3 length equals 12 residues. Written as DNA, the CDR3 is TGTGCCAGCACAGCAGGGTACAATGAGCAGTTCTTC. Encoded protein: CASTAGYNEQFF.

J is TRBJ2-1 and V is TRBV20-1; the D is unclear. Trimming removed 7 bases at V and 6 bases at J, with 13 bases between. The CDR3 sequence is 12 residues long. CDR1 is DFQATT and CDR2 is SNEGSKA in the germline V gene (reference sequence). Here the CDR3 DNA reads TGCAGTGGGAATGGGCCTCCCAATGAGCAGTTCTTC. Its protein is CSGNGPPNEQFF.

This clonotype was counted a few times. The V call is TRBV10-3, the J call TRBJ2-1, with a weak D call TRBD2 (6 bases). Trimming cost V 3 bases and J 6 bases, with 9 bases left between them. The CDR3 length is 13 residues. The germline CDR1 and CDR2 sequences are ENHRY and SYGVKD. DNA of the CDR3: TGTGCCATCAGTGATAGGGGAGGCAATGAGCAGTTCTTC. This sequence encodes CAISDRGGNEQFF.

The chain links TRBV6-5 to TRBJ2-3, with D perhaps matching TRBD2 (5 bases). CDR3 size: 14 residues. Germline lookup yields CDR1 MNHEY and CDR2 SVGAGI. V was clipped by 2 bases and J by 3 bases, with 9 bases between them. This chain's CDR3 is CASSYPRETDTQYF. The CDR3 DNA reads TGTGCCAGCAGTTACCCCCGGGAAACAGATACGCAGTATTTT.

In its sample, this clonotype was seen a few times. As DNA, the CDR3 is TGTGCCAGCAGCTTGGAGGGGACCATCTCTGGAAACACCATATATTTT. This codes for CASSLEGTISGNTIYF. The J gene is TRBJ1-3, the V gene TRBV7-2; perhaps TRBD1 as D (5 bases). CDR3 size: 16 residues. With 3 bases removed from V and 0 bases from J, the gap between germline ends came to 12 bases. CDR1 is SGHTA, CDR2 FQGNSA, per germline. The full variable domain, its missing parts supplied by reference TRBV7-2 and TRBJ1-3, is GAGVSQSPSNKVTEKGKDVELRCDPISGHTALYWYRQSLGQGLEFLIYFQGNSAPDKSGLPSDRFSAERTGGSVSTLTIQRTQQEDSAVYLCASSLEGTISGNTIYFGEGSWLTVV.

This clonotype was seen at least ten times. The chain combines TRBV7-3 with TRBJ2-3; a possible D gene is TRBD1 (5 bases). There are 18 residues in the CDR3. Trimming shortened V by 1 base and J by 0 bases, and 17 bases separated the two germline ends. CDR1 and CDR2 from the germline V gene are SGHTA and FQGTGA. CDR3 region: CASSLIGAARTSTDTQYF. CDR3 sequence (DNA): TGTGCCAGCAGCTTAATAGGGGCGGCGAGGACGAGCACAGATACGCAGTATTTT.

This clonotype was picked up many times. J is TRBJ1-5 and V is TRBV6-1, with D hard to call. The V gene's germline CDR1 is MNHNS and CDR2 SASEGT. CDR3 size: 15 residues. V dropped 4 bases and J dropped 3 bases, with 13 bases sitting between them. The CDR3 here is CASSALSGSNQPQHF. Written as DNA, the CDR3 is TGTGCCAGCAGTGCCCTTTCGGGGTCCAATCAGCCCCAGCATTTT.

This clonotype was recorded many times. This chain connects TRBV3-1 to TRBJ2-1; D unresolved. This CDR3 region has 14 residues. Germline CDR1 reads LGHDT; CDR2 reads YNNKEL (reference sequence). Between the trimmed V and J ends, which lost 4 bases and 4 bases, there was a span of 11 bases. Here the CDR3 DNA reads TGTGCCAGCAGCCCGGACGGAAAGTACAATGAGCAGTTCTTC. Translating gives CASSPDGKYNEQFF.

This clonotype was observed a few times. The chain combines TRBV18 with TRBJ2-5, with D uncertain. Germline CDR1 is KGHSH and CDR2 is LQKENI. CDR3 length: 14 residues. V gave up 3 bases and J gave up 0 bases, with 8 bases separating them. Here the CDR3 reads CASSPASYQETQYF. The CDR3 DNA reads TGTGCCAGCTCACCCGCTTCGTACCAAGAGACCCAGTACTTC.

Turning to this clonotype: A read error may account for a junction end that differs from germline. This sequence joins TRBV6-9 and TRBJ2-1, with D possibly called TRBD1 or TRBD2 (5 bases each). CDR1 and CDR2 from the germline V gene are MNHGY and SVAAGI. This CDR3 is 16 amino acids long. The CDR3 spells CASSYLPGRGLNEQLF. CDR3 sequence (DNA): TGTGCCAGCAGTTACCTCCCGGGACGGGGTTTAAATGAGCAGCTCTTC.

The V and J genes are TRBV5-8 and TRBJ2-2; 15 bases map to TRBD2. From germline, CDR1 is SGHTS and CDR2 YDEGEE. The CDR3 sequence is 18 residues long. Trimming at V came to 1 base and at J to 4 bases, leaving 5 bases not matched to a gene. The CDR3 DNA reads TGTGCCAGCAGCTTGCTCGGGACTAGCGGGAGGAGCACCGGGGAGCTGTTTTTT. It translates to CASSLLGTSGRSTGELFF.

This clonotype was seen ten or more times. The chain uses TRBV28 and TRBJ2-5; a weak D match, TRBD1 (5 bases). The CDR3 is 14 residues long. Per germline, CDR1 MDHEN and CDR2 SYDVKM. The germline V and J ends were trimmed by 5 bases and 0 bases, with 10 bases remaining between them. CDR3 region: CASSPNRNQETQYF. The CDR3 nucleotides read TGTGCCAGCAGTCCTAACAGGAACCAAGAGACCCAGTACTTC.

At least ten counts were recorded for this clonotype. The rearrangement joins TRBV11-3 to TRBJ2-2; TRBD2 matches 11 bases. Germline assignment: CDR1 SGHNT and CDR2 YENEEA. V was pared by 5 bases and J by 2 bases, with 4 bases of the junction left unmatched. The CDR3 contains 16 residues. CDR3: CASSLGLAGNTGELFF. CDR3 nucleotides: TGTGCCAGCAGCCTCGGACTAGCGGGCAACACCGGGGAGCTGTTTTTT.

This clonotype has ten or more counts. The gene calls are TRBV12-3 or TRBV12-4 and TRBJ2-7; TRBD1 matches 10 bases. The CDR3 consists of 12 residues. Germline trimming cut 6 bases from V and 5 bases from J; bases unmatched to any gene: 1. CDR3: CASRTGGHEQYF. In DNA form, the CDR3 reads TGTGCCAGCAGGACAGGGGGCCACGAGCAGTACTTC.

This clonotype was found a few times. This chain uses TRBV29-1 with TRBJ2-3; 11 positions agree with TRBD2. Trimming removed 6 bases from V and 2 bases from J; junction bases left unmatched: 7. The length of the CDR3 is 15 residues. Germline CDR1 SQVTM, CDR2 ANQGSEA. The CDR3 DNA reads as TGCAGCGTAGTCCTAGCGGGAGGATACACAGATACGCAGTATTTT. Translating gives CSVVLAGGYTDTQYF.

This clonotype was seen many times. The chain employs TRBV12-3 or TRBV12-4 and TRBJ1-6; weak D call: TRBD1 (5 bases). V lost 2 bases, J lost 7 bases, and 9 bases lay in between. The CDR3 totals 14 residues. DNA for the CDR3: TGTGCCAGCAGTTTAAGGGGCGGCAATTCACCCCTCCACTTT. It translates to CASSLRGGNSPLHF.

This clonotype was picked up many times. This chain joins TRBV7-8 and TRBJ2-1; D remains unclear. The CDR3 consists of 14 residues. Germline V lookup: CDR1 SGHVS, CDR2 FQNEAQ. V lost 5 bases, J lost 7 bases, and 15 bases lay in between. The CDR3 DNA reads as TGTGCCAGCAGCCCAACCCTCGCCAGGAATGAGCAGTTCTTC. This translates into CASSPTLARNEQFF.

The genes are TRBV20-1 and TRBJ2-7, with D perhaps given as TRBD1 or TRBD2 (5 bases each). The germline CDR1 and CDR2 sequences are DFQATT and SNEGSKA (reference sequence). Trimming pared 3 bases from V and 4 bases from J, leaving 16 bases between. The CDR3 loop spans 14 amino acids. CDR3 in amino acids: CSARGDRATYEQYF. The DNA of the CDR3 is TGCAGTGCTAGGGGGGATCGAGCTACGTACGAGCAGTACTTC.

This clonotype was counted between two and nine times. This rearrangement joins TRBV7-9 to TRBJ2-3; no clear D. The CDR3 is 13 residues long. V dropped 1 base and J dropped 5 bases, with 7 bases sitting between them. Germline CDR1 and CDR2: SEHNR and FQNEAQ (reference sequence). CDR3 bases: TGTGCCAGCAGCTTAGTGACCCAAGATACGCAGTATTTT. This translates into CASSLVTQDTQYF.

This chain links TRBV3-1 with TRBJ2-5; possible D gene TRBD1, 5 bases. The V end lost 8 bases, the J end lost 2 bases, and 12 bases lay between the germline ends. Germline-derived CDR1 and CDR2 are LGHDT and YNNKEL (reference sequence). CDR3 length: 13 residues. The CDR3 reads CASGPREQETQYF. The CDR3 coding sequence is TGTGCCAGCGGCCCCAGGGAACAAGAGACCCAGTACTTC.

In regard to this clonotype: This could be a read error, since a much larger clone is one nucleotide away. The chain employs TRBV11-3 and TRBJ2-5, with 8 bases fitting TRBD2. Trimming took 5 bases from V and 0 from J; bases not matched to a gene: 5. Germline lookup yields CDR1 SGHNT and CDR2 YENEEA. This CDR3 is built from 15 residues. CDR3 amino acids: CASSRTSRNQETQYF. The CDR3 DNA reads as TGTGCCAGCAGCAGGACTAGCAGAAACCAAGAGACCCAGTACTTC.

This rearrangement joins TRBV7-2 to TRBJ1-5; 7 nucleotides line up with TRBD1. The junction had 3 bases not matched to a gene; V was cut back by 4 bases and J by 6 bases. CDR1 and CDR2 from the germline V gene are SGHTA and FQGNSA. This CDR3 has 13 amino acids. The CDR3 region is CASSSQGSQPQHF. For the CDR3, the DNA is TGTGCCAGCAGCTCACAGGGGAGTCAGCCCCAGCATTTT.

As regards this clonotype: A read error likely explains this, since a far larger clone differs by one base. The chain recombines TRBV11-3 with TRBJ2-7; 7 positions agree with TRBD1. V lost 5 bases to trimming and J lost 4 bases; unmatched junction nucleotides: 11. Germline loops: CDR1 SGHNT, CDR2 YENEEA. This CDR3 region has 15 residues. The CDR3 DNA sequence: TGTGCCAGCAGCGACGCTCCGGGACAGCAATACGAGCAGTACTTC. Translating it yields CASSDAPGQQYEQYF.

In its sample, this clonotype was seen a few times. The J gene is TRBJ1-6, the V gene TRBV18, with 9 bases fitting TRBD1. The CDR3 contains 14 residues. Germline V gene lookup returns CDR1 KGHSH and CDR2 LQKENI. J gave up 9 bases and V 3 bases, and 3 bases lay outside the gene matches. The CDR3 DNA sequence: TGTGCCAGCTCACCCGCGGACAGGGGTTCACCCCTCCACTTT. This encodes CASSPADRGSPLHF.

This clonotype was seen ten or more times. The genes are TRBV20-1 and TRBJ1-1; a possible D gene is TRBD1 (6 bases). The germline V and J ends were trimmed by 6 bases and 1 base, with 9 bases remaining between them. Germline V gene sequence: CDR1 DFQATT, CDR2 SNEGSKA (reference sequence). The CDR3 loop spans 12 amino acids. In nucleotides, the CDR3 is TGCAGTGCGGGGACATCGAACACTGAAGCTTTCTTT. Protein sequence: CSAGTSNTEAFF.

The gene calls are TRBV2 and TRBJ2-2; weak D call: TRBD2 (5 bases). CDR1 and CDR2 (germline): SNHLY, FYNNEI. This CDR3 has 15 residues. V shed 2 bases and J shed 7 bases, with 14 bases lying between them. The CDR3 here is CASSEQTGRVGELFF. DNA of the CDR3: TGTGCCAGCAGTGAACAAACGGGAAGGGTCGGGGAGCTGTTTTTT.